This record concerns one TCR beta chain sequence. Its antigen is unknown. Per the original methods: For the immunoSEQ data, sequences were junction-only without quality scores, so filtering differed. Assay: immunoSEQ multiplex PCR; the TCRdb copy retains only in-frame clones and omits some. V and J calls plus clone size are reproduced from that table; the DNA served to infer D and trimming. This sample has roughly 2,500,000 clones, with 93% found just once. From germline, CDR1 is MDHEN and CDR2 SYDVKM. V was clipped by 5 bases and J by 0 bases, with 18 bases between them. The CDR3 loop spans 17 amino acids. This record belongs to a study of shared clonotypes between healthy human individuals. General observations from the study: Sampling involved blood alone; tissue repertoires likely differ.

Healthy adults negative for HIV, lacking recent acute infections or vaccinations, served as donors. Sequences were obtained from naive CD4+ T cells from PBMCs. Specified subset: CD45RA+ positively selected. The V gene is TRBV28, the J gene TRBJ2-3; no reliable D call. The sequence derives from a man aged 18 to 30 in good health. Some clones in this sample may be carry-over from other donors' samples. Here the CDR3 DNA reads TGTGCCAGCAGTCCAACTGCTCAACTCACTAGCACAGATACGCAGTATTTT. Translation: CASSPTAQLTSTDTQYF.